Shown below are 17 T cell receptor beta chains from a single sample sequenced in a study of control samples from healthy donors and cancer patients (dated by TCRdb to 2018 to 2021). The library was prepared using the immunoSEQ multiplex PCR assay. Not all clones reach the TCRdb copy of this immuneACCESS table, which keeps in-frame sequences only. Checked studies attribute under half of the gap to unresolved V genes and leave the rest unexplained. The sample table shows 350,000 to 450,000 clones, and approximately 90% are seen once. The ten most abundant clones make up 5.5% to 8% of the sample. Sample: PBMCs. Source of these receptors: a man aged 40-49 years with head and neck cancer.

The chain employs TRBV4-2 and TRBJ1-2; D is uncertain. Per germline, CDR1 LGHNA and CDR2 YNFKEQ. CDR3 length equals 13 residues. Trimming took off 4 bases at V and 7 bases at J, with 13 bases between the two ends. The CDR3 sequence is CASSLPGSGGYTF. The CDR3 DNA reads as TGTGCCAGCAGCCTCCCGGGGTCCGGTGGCTACACCTTC.

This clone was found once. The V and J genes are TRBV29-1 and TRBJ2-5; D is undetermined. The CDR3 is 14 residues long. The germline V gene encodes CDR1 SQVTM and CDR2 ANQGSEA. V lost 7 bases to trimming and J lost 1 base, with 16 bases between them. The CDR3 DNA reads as TGCAGCGCCACGACCGGCGACCTCCAAGAGACCCAGTACTTC. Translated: CSATTGDLQETQYF. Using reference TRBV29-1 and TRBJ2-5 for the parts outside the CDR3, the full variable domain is SAVISQKPSRDICQRGTSLTIQCQVDSQVTMMFWYRQQPGQSLTLIATANQGSEATYESGFVIDKFPISRPNLTFSTLTVSNMSPEDSSIYLCSATTGDLQETQYFGPGTRLLVL.

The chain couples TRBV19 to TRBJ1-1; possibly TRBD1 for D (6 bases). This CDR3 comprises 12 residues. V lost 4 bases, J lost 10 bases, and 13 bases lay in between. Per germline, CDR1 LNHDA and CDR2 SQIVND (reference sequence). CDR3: CASSTNRVGAFF. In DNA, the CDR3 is TGTGCCAGTAGTACCAACAGGGTTGGAGCTTTCTTT.

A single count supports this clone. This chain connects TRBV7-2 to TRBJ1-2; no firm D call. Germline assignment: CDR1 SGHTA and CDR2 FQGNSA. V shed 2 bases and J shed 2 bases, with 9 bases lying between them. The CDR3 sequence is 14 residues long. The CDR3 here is CASSLNAENYGYTF. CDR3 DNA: TGTGCCAGCAGCTTAAATGCAGAAAACTATGGCTACACCTTC.

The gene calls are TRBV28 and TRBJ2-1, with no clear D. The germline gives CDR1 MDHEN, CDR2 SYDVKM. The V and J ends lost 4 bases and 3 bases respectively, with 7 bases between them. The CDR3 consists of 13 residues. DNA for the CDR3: TGTGCCAGCAGTTCAGACAACTACAATGAGCAGTTCTTC. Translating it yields CASSSDNYNEQFF. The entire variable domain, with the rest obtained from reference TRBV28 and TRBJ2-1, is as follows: DVKVTQSSRYLVKRTGEKVFLECVQDMDHENMFWYRQDPGLGLRLIYFSYDVKMKEKGDIPEGYSVSREKKERFSLILESASTNQTSMYLCASSSDNYNEQFFGPGTRLTVL.

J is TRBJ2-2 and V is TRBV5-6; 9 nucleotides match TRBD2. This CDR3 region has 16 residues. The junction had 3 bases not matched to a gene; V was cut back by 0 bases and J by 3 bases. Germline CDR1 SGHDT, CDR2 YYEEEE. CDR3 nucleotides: TGTGCCAGCAGCTTGGAATTAGCGGGGGACACCGGGGAGCTGTTTTTT. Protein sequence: CASSLELAGDTGELFF.

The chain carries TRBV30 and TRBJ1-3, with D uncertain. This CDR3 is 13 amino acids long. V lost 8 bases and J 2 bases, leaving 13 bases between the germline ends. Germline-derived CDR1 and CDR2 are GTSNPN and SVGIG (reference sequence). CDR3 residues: CALNPYPGNTIYF. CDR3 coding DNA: TGTGCCCTAAACCCTTATCCTGGAAACACCATATATTTT.

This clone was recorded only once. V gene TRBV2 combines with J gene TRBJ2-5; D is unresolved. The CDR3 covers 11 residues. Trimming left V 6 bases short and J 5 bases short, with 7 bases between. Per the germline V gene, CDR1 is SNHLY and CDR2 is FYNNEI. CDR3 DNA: TGTGCCAGCAGAGGAGAGGAGACCCAGTACTTC. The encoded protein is CASRGEETQYF.

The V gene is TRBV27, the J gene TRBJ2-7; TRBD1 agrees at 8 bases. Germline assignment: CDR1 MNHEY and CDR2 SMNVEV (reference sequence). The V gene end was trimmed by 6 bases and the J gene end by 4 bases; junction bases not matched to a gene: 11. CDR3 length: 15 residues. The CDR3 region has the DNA TGTGCCAGCAGATTAGGACAGGGCCCCGGTTACGAGCAGTACTTC. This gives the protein CASRLGQGPGYEQYF.

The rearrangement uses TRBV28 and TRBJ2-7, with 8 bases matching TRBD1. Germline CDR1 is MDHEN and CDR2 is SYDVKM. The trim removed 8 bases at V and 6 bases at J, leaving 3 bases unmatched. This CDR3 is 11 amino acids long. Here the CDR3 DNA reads TGTGCCAGCGGACAGGGTCCCGAGCAGTACTTC. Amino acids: CASGQGPEQYF.

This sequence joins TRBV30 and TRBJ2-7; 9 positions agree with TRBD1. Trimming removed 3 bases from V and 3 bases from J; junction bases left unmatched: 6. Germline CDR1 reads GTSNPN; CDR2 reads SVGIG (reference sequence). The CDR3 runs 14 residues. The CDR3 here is CAWSLGQGYYEQYF. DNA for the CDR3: TGTGCCTGGAGCTTAGGACAGGGGTACTACGAGCAGTACTTC.

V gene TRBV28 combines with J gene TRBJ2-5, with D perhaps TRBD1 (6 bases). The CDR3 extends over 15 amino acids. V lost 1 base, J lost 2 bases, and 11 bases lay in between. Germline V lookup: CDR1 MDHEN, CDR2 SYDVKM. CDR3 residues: CASSLLTGLQETQYF. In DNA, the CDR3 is TGTGCCAGCAGTTTATTGACAGGCCTACAAGAGACCCAGTACTTC.

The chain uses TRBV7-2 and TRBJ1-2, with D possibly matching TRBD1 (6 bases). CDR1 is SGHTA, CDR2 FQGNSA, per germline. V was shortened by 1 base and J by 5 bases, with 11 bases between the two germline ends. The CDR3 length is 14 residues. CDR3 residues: CASSLVQGEYGYTF. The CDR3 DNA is TGTGCCAGCAGCTTAGTACAGGGCGAATATGGCTACACCTTC.

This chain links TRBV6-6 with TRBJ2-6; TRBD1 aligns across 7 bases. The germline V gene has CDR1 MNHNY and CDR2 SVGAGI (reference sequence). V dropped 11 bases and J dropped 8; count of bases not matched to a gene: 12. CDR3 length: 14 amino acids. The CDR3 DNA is TGTGCCGTCAACGACAGGGAGTGGTCCAACGTCCTGACTTTC. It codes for CAVNDREWSNVLTF.

CDR3 sequence (DNA): TGTGCCAGCAGTTCTGAGGGTACTGAAGCTTTCTTT. As protein: CASSSEGTEAFF. The chain links TRBV12-3 or TRBV12-4 to TRBJ1-1; D is unresolved. CDR3 length: 12 amino acids. V lost 4 bases and J 5 bases, leaving 8 bases between the germline ends.

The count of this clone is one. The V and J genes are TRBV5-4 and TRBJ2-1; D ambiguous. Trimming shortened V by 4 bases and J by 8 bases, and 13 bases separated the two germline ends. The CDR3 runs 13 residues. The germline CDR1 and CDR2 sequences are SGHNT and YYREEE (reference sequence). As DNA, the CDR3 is TGTGCCAGCAGCGCCCACTCGTTGGATGAGCAGTTCTTC. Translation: CASSAHSLDEQFF.

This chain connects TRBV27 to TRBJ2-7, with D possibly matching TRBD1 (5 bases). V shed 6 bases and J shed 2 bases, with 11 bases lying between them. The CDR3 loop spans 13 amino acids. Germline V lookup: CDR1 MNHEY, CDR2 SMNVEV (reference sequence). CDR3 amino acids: CASSPGAPYEQYF. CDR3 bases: TGTGCCAGCAGCCCTGGGGCCCCCTACGAGCAGTACTTC.